The 12 T cell receptor beta chains given below trace back to one sample, sequenced in a study of preoperative IRX-2 immunotherapy in early breast cancer. Method: immunoSEQ multiplex PCR; TCRdb's copy keeps in-frame clones and lacks some. The repertoire includes under 4,000 clones, 78% of them detected once, and around 7% sits in the top ten. Treatment denoted: preoperative locoregional IRX-2 cytokine immunotherapy. Here the sequenced sample was tumor tissue, taken after IRX-2 immunotherapy. Receptor source: a human donor with breast cancer.

J is TRBJ2-5 and V is TRBV19; D assignment may be TRBD1 or TRBD2 (6 bases each). Looked up from germline, CDR1 is LNHDA and CDR2 is SQIVND (reference sequence). The length of the CDR3 is 16 residues. V lost 5 bases and J lost 7, with 23 bases in between. In DNA form, the CDR3 reads TGTGCCAGTAGTCCCCGCGGCGGGACATATGACGTGACCCAGTACTTC. It translates to CASSPRGGTYDVTQYF.

DNA for the CDR3: TGTGCCAGCAGCTGGGGACTAGGGGTATATTATGAGCAGTTCTTC. Translation gives CASSWGLGVYYEQFF. The V call is TRBV11-3, the J call TRBJ2-1; 8 positions agree with TRBD2. From germline, CDR1 is SGHNT and CDR2 YENEEA. The CDR3 length is 15 residues. Trimming cost V 4 bases and J 8 bases; bases outside gene matches: 10.

The chain is built from TRBV11-3 and TRBJ2-1, with 11 bases identical to TRBD2. CDR1 and CDR2 from the germline V gene are SGHNT and YENEEA. After removal of 6 bases from V and 9 bases from J, the junction contained 10 bases not matched to a gene. The length of the CDR3 is 15 residues. As DNA, the CDR3 is TGTGCCAGCAGGGTGACTAGCGGGATGCTGGGTGAGCAGTTCTTC. Translated: CASRVTSGMLGEQFF.

This chain links TRBV19 with TRBJ2-7; TRBD2 agrees at 9 bases. The V gene end was trimmed by 5 bases and the J gene end by 0 bases; junction bases not matched to a gene: 8. The germline V gene encodes CDR1 LNHDA and CDR2 SQIVND (reference sequence). This CDR3 spans 16 amino acids. This CDR3 is CASSRSYSGSSYEQYF. CDR3 sequence (DNA): TGTGCCAGTAGTCGATCCTATAGCGGGAGCTCCTACGAGCAGTACTTC.

The rearrangement links TRBV5-1 to TRBJ2-7, with D perhaps given as TRBD1 or TRBD2 (5 bases each). Germline V lookup: CDR1 SGHRS, CDR2 YFSETQ. The V end was cut by 4 bases, the J end by 4 bases, with 21 bases between. This CDR3 region has 16 residues. CDR3 DNA sequence: TGCGCCAGCAGCGGTGGGGGAGTAGCTGATCTATACGAGCAGTACTTC. Its translation: CASSGGGVADLYEQYF.

The V call is TRBV10-3, the J call TRBJ2-7; D gene uncertain. The CDR3 has 14 amino acids. Trimming took 2 bases from V and 0 from J, leaving 8 bases between them. Germline V gene lookup returns CDR1 ENHRY and CDR2 SYGVKD. CDR3 amino acids: CAISEVATSYEQYF. The CDR3 bases are TGTGCCATCAGTGAGGTCGCGACCTCCTACGAGCAGTACTTC.

The J gene is TRBJ2-3, the V gene TRBV6-8; D unresolved. Germline CDR1 reads MNHGY; CDR2 reads SAAAGT. Trimming cost V 9 bases and J 1 base, with 11 bases left between them. The CDR3 contains 13 residues. The CDR3 sequence: CASREMGTDTQYF. In DNA, the CDR3 is TGTGCCAGTCGAGAGATGGGCACAGATACGCAGTATTTT.

The J gene is TRBJ2-6, the V gene TRBV28, with D perhaps TRBD1 or TRBD2 (5 bases each). The CDR3 spans 16 residues. The germline V and J ends were trimmed by 4 bases and 1 base, with 11 bases remaining between them. CDR1 and CDR2 (germline): MDHEN, SYDVKM. Written as DNA, the CDR3 is TGTGCCAGCAGTTCGGGGCGTCTTTCTGGGGCCAACGTCCTGACTTTC. Translation gives CASSSGRLSGANVLTF.

This chain links TRBV30 with TRBJ1-1; D may be TRBD1 (6 bases). The V and J ends lost 1 base and 4 bases respectively, with 16 bases between them. Germline values: CDR1 GTSNPN, CDR2 SVGIG (reference sequence). The CDR3 spans 15 residues. The CDR3 loop is CAWSGALQGSTEAFF. The CDR3, as DNA: TGTGCCTGGAGTGGAGCTTTACAGGGATCCACTGAAGCTTTCTTT.

The chain is built from TRBV12-5 and TRBJ2-5, with 11 bases matching TRBD2. CDR3 size: 14 residues. Looked up from germline, CDR1 is LGHNT and CDR2 is FRNRAP. This chain's CDR3 is CASTRTSGRETQYF. Here the CDR3 DNA reads TGTGCCAGCACCCGTACTAGCGGGAGAGAGACCCAGTACTTC.

This chain connects TRBV30 to TRBJ1-5; D uncertain. The CDR3 sequence is 14 residues long. Germline loops: CDR1 GTSNPN, CDR2 SVGIG (reference sequence). V dropped 1 base and J dropped 4 bases, with 11 bases sitting between them. The CDR3 DNA reads TGTGCCTGGAGTGGAGGCCAGCCAAATCAGCCCCAGCATTTT. It yields the protein CAWSGGQPNQPQHF.

The chain uses TRBV19 and TRBJ2-1; D assignment may be TRBD1 or TRBD2 (5 bases each). The CDR3 contains 13 residues. V was clipped by 5 bases and J by 6 bases, with 11 bases between them. Germline-derived CDR1 and CDR2 are LNHDA and SQIVND (reference sequence). The CDR3 spells CASSGTMGNEQFF. CDR3 bases: TGTGCCAGTAGTGGGACGATGGGCAATGAGCAGTTCTTC.